The rows below give T cell receptor beta chains drawn from one sample of a study of CXCR3-negative and CXCR3-positive naive CD8 T cells. After re-calling the 5' RACE reads, TCRdb lists one entry per CDR3 protein, DNA absent. The repertoire table contains about 60,000 distinct CDR3 sequences. The sequenced sample was naive CXCR3+ CD8+ T cells from blood. Source of these receptors: a human donor in good health. Some clones in this sample may be carry-over from other donors' samples. Each CDR3 is given with its conserved first and last residue.

CDR3,V,J
CASNPVLGSNQPQHF,TRBV19,TRBJ1-5
CASSYPVTGIEEEKLFF,TRBV28,TRBJ1-4
CASSSLGDTDTQYF,TRBV13,TRBJ2-3
CASKTGQTSSYNEQFF,TRBV27,TRBJ2-1
CASSLADSYNEQFF,TRBV12-3/TRBV12-4,TRBJ2-1
CASSWAGGHTGELFF,TRBV11-3,TRBJ2-2
CASSWGLAGASTDTQYF,TRBV7-2,TRBJ2-3
CASSHEEMETQYF,TRBV12-3/TRBV12-4,TRBJ2-5
CATSDPTLPGFQETQYF,TRBV24-1,TRBJ2-5
CASTKGAGGMDEQFF,TRBV9,TRBJ2-1
CASSSRLAGSTDTQYF,TRBV6-2/TRBV6-3,TRBJ2-3
CATSKKGPSAQETQYF,TRBV15,TRBJ2-5
CASSPPGFSGGANEQFF,TRBV7-9,TRBJ2-1
CASSQKRLGRSSYEQYF,TRBV3-1,TRBJ2-7
CASSSWATTEAFF,TRBV12-3/TRBV12-4,TRBJ1-1
CSVPGPIGGYTF,TRBV29-1,TRBJ1-2
CSATEYGPYEQYF,TRBV20-1,TRBJ2-7
CASSPDRADSYNEQFF,TRBV4-2,TRBJ2-1
CASSLNANQPQHF,TRBV7-3,TRBJ1-5
CSVESSSYEQYF,TRBV29-1,TRBJ2-7
CASSRIPYEQYF,TRBV14,TRBJ2-7
CASSQDGNRLNEQFF,TRBV4-3,TRBJ2-1
CASSLLTIGPNTEAFF,TRBV25-1,TRBJ1-1
CASSVEGRTHNEQFF,TRBV4-2,TRBJ2-1
CASSPGQNMNTEAFF,TRBV7-6,TRBJ1-1
CASSPLGQGAFRETQYF,TRBV12-3/TRBV12-4,TRBJ2-5
CSAEWKQGFDSYEQYF,TRBV29-1,TRBJ2-7
CASSPLAYEQFF,TRBV7-2,TRBJ2-1
CSVLGTGAYNEQFF,TRBV29-1,TRBJ2-1
CASSLFYSGYGTSSYNEQFF,TRBV6-5,TRBJ2-1
CASSLREGIQETQYF,TRBV27,TRBJ2-5
CSAPGLAVRETQYF,TRBV20-1,TRBJ2-5
CSVDTGAGNEQFF,TRBV29-1,TRBJ2-1
CSVRLLPGQRKETQYF,TRBV29-1,TRBJ2-5
CSVDRARQGPYGYTF,TRBV29-1,TRBJ1-2
CASSAPPREDEQYF,TRBV7-9,TRBJ2-7
CASRTPGLSYEQYF,TRBV28,TRBJ2-7
CSVDIRPGEQYF,TRBV29-1,TRBJ2-7
CASSSTSRGVNTEAFF,TRBV7-9,TRBJ1-1
CASSMTEPNTEAFF,TRBV7-6,TRBJ1-1
CASSPPTGVYGYTF,TRBV4-2,TRBJ1-2
CASSLALAGAYNEQFF,TRBV5-5,TRBJ2-1
CASSPDGAVRIHQETQYF,TRBV14,TRBJ2-5
CASSSSGGSSYNEQFF,TRBV28,TRBJ2-1
CGSSFRGSLRSYEQYF,TRBV7-9,TRBJ2-7
CASSPSAGGFYEQYF,TRBV7-6,TRBJ2-7
CATLPPGTGDWTDTQYF,TRBV28,TRBJ2-3
CASSHGPMNTEAFF,TRBV14,TRBJ1-1
CASSATPNTEAFF,TRBV25-1,TRBJ1-1